This TCR beta chain derives from a study of early T cells in non-severe SARS-CoV-2 infection. Study-level background: With bulk RNA from unsorted whole blood as input, sequencing yielded unpaired chains.

In the library, individual cDNA molecules carried attached unique molecular identifiers. TCRdb reanalysed the 5' RACE reads using MiXCR and keeps one entry per CDR3 protein. The table lists tens of thousands of distinct CDR3 sequences, 8.5% to 10% of them singletons. Study observations and caveats: Missing private and CD4 specificities, VDJdb matching favored anti-spike CD8 responses.

About this clonotype: The target antigen is unknown.

Germline-derived CDR1 and CDR2 are SGDLS and YYNGEE. V lost 2 bases and J 1 base, leaving 12 bases between the germline ends. The CDR3 sequence is 15 residues long. This receptor was taken from an adult who was a healthcare worker with PCR-confirmed SARS-CoV-2 infection or an uninfected control (not recorded which). The chain uses TRBV9 and TRBJ1-1; possibly TRBD1 for D (6 bases). The specimen sequenced was whole blood. The CDR3 DNA sequence: TGTGCCAGCAGCGTGTCCGGGGGGGCGAACACTGAAGCTTTCTTT. This gives the protein CASSVSGGANTEAFF. The variable domain in full, completed from reference TRBV9 and TRBJ1-1, reads DSGVTQTPKHLITATGQRVTLRCSPRSGDLSVYWYQQSLDQGLQFLIQYYNGEERAKGNILERFSAQQFPDLHSELNLSSLELGDSALYFCASSVSGGANTEAFFGQGTRLTVV.